The clone carrying this T cell receptor beta chain was detected only once. Its antigen is not identified. These data originate in a study of cytomegalovirus exposure and HLA in healthy donors. At the level of the study: The study placed over 65% of its approximately 400 genotyped donors in the Caucasian-associated ancestry cluster. Whole-study results and caveats: Earlier analysis found most TCR beta V segments productive about 90% or about 30% of the time.

Vbeta (60) and Jbeta (13) primers were used in the PCR. Clones were read by immunoSEQ multiplex PCR, and TCRdb kept only the in-frame ones, dropping some. The data hold tens of thousands of clones, with 76% observed a single time. The V gene's germline CDR1 is MNHEY and CDR2 SVGAGI. The CDR3 length is 16 residues. Trimming at V came to 0 bases and at J to 8 bases, leaving 5 bases not matched to a gene. The chain couples TRBV6-5 to TRBJ1-6, with 9 nucleotides matching TRBD1. Sequences were obtained from PBMCs. This clonotype was sampled from a male donor in good health and CMV-seronegative. The CDR3 region is CASSYSGGQGYSPLHF. CDR3 DNA: TGTGCCAGCAGTTACTCGGGGGGACAGGGATATTCACCCCTCCACTTT.